This note documents a single TCR beta chain sequence. The germline V gene encodes CDR1 SQVTM and CDR2 ANQGSEA. V lost 4 bases, J lost 0 bases, and 13 bases lay in between. This CDR3 is 15 amino acids long. Once RNA had been extracted, it was reverse transcribed into cDNA to act as the sequencing template. TCRdb's copy holds only in-frame clones and misses some; the assay was immunoSEQ multiplex PCR. The data show 150,000 to 200,000 clones, with 50% to 60% seen just once and roughly 15% held by the top ten. These data are taken from a study of CD8+ T cells in alopecia areata. The chain is built from TRBV29-1 and TRBJ1-3; D gene ambiguous. The sequence derives from a human donor with alopecia areata. The sequences come from CD4+ T cells sorted from blood, collected at week 0. CDR3 region: CSVVSSGDSGNTIYF. In DNA, the CDR3 is TGCAGCGTTGTTTCGTCGGGAGACTCTGGAAACACCATATATTTT. The full variable domain, in which reference TRBV29-1 and TRBJ1-3 provide the parts outside the CDR3, is SAVISQKPSRDICQRGTSLTIQCQVDSQVTMMFWYRQQPGQSLTLIATANQGSEATYESGFVIDKFPISRPNLTFSTLTVSNMSPEDSSIYLCSVVSSGDSGNTIYFGEGSWLTVV.